Each of the 15 T cell receptor beta chains below was sequenced from the same sample in a study of tumor-infiltrating lymphocytes in primary liver carcinoma. Each 20-30 mg portion of unsorted bulk tissue served as the source for co-extraction of RNA and DNA. TCR beta cDNA was prepared out of roughly 450 ng total RNA by means of a constant-region primer. Three nested multiplex PCR rounds of slightly modified ARM-PCR generated TCR beta libraries. It was with TRBV1-TRBV30 forward primers and a C-beta reverse primer that the first two PCR rounds were run, at 10 cycles each. MiXCR, applied by TCRdb to the multiplex PCR reads, yields one record per CDR3 protein. Altogether approximately 110,000 distinct CDR3 sequences are present, 60% to 70% being singletons, with the ten largest covering 9.3%. Sequences were obtained from liver tumor tissue from sampling region 1. Subset defined: tumor region T1, superior pole. The receptors were gathered from a woman aged 60-75 years with primary liver carcinoma and hepatitis B virus infection.

With respect to this clonotype: One end of the junction does not line up with germline, which may come from a read error. This chain links TRBV11-2 with TRBJ2-1, with D perhaps TRBD2 (7 bases). Germline V gene data show CDR1 as SGHAT and CDR2 as FQNNGV. The CDR3 contains 15 residues. The CDR3 sequence: CASTVGAGDVNEQFF. The CDR3 DNA reads TGTGCGAGCACCGTGGGGGCGGGAGATGTTAATGAGCAGTTCTTC.

On this clonotype itself: Since no conserved phenylalanine or tryptophan closes the CDR3, a read error is the likely cause. The chain recombines TRBV11-2 with TRBJ2-2; TRBD2 agrees at 13 bases. This CDR3 is built from 19 residues. Germline CDR1 SGHAT, CDR2 FQNNGV. The CDR3 loop is CASSLDLGTSGMGTGELFL. The CDR3 region has the DNA TGTGCAAGCAGCCTCGACCTCGGGACTAGCGGGATGGGGACCGGGGAGCTGTTTTTA.

This sequence joins TRBV7-9 and TRBJ2-2; no firm D call. The V end was cut by 2 bases, the J end by 3 bases, with 10 bases between. The CDR3 runs to 15 residues. Germline lookup yields CDR1 SEHNR and CDR2 FQNEAQ (reference sequence). CDR3 nucleotides: TGTGCCAGCAGCTTACTTCAGGTCCACACCGGGGAGCTGTTTTTT. Its protein product is CASSLLQVHTGELFF. Using reference TRBV7-9 and TRBJ2-2 for the parts outside the CDR3, the full variable domain is DTGVSQNPRHKITKRGQNVTFRCDPISEHNRLYWYRQTLGQGPEFLTYFQNEAQLEKSRLLSDRFSAERPKGSFSTLEIQRTEQGDSAMYLCASSLLQVHTGELFFGEGSRLTVL.

Note on this clonotype: The junction does not match germline at one end; this may be a read error. This chain joins TRBV30 and TRBJ1-2; D may be TRBD1 (5 bases). Per the germline V gene, CDR1 is GTSNPN and CDR2 is SVGIG (reference sequence). CDR3 length: 13 amino acids. Here the CDR3 DNA reads TGTGCCTTGAGTGCCTATAGGGGAGGTGGCTACATCTTC. Its protein product is CALSAYRGGGYIF.

This clonotype showed up many times. The chain has TRBV6-1 and TRBJ2-7; 7 bases match TRBD2. CDR1 and CDR2 from the germline V gene are MNHNS and SASEGT. V dropped 0 bases and J dropped 5; count of bases not matched to a gene: 4. The length of the CDR3 is 14 residues. CDR3 bases: TGTGCCAGCAGTGAAGCGGGAGGGTGGAACGAGCAGTACTTC. Protein product: CASSEAGGWNEQYF.

In regard to this clonotype: At one end, the junction sequence differs from germline, possibly due to a read error. This rearrangement joins TRBV11-2 to TRBJ2-3; 11 bases map to TRBD2. Germline lookup yields CDR1 SGHAT and CDR2 FQNNGV. The CDR3 contains 14 residues. The CDR3 DNA reads TGTGCCAACAGCTTAGCGGGAGGGCCGCTTGGGCAGTTCTTT. As protein: CANSLAGGPLGQFF.

This clonotype is medium-sized by share. V gene TRBV11-1 combines with J gene TRBJ2-1, with D possibly being TRBD2 (5 bases). The CDR3 is 14 amino acids. CDR1 and CDR2 (germline): SGHAT, FQDESV (reference sequence). V was pared by 6 bases and J by 0 bases, with 9 bases between. DNA for the CDR3: TGTGCCAGCAGGAGCGGCAGCTCCTACAATGAGCAGTTCTTC. Its protein product is CASRSGSSYNEQFF.

This clonotype occurred many times. This chain links TRBV5-4 with TRBJ2-4; weak D call: TRBD2 (5 bases). The CDR3 has 15 amino acids. V dropped 0 bases and J dropped 4 bases, with 11 bases sitting between them. Germline V gene data show CDR1 as SGHNT and CDR2 as YYREEE (reference sequence). The CDR3 coding sequence is TGTGCCAGCAGCTTGGCTGGGAGTGGTAAAAACATTCAGTACTTC. Its translation is CASSLAGSGKNIQYF.

Many counts were recorded for this clonotype. The V call is TRBV30, the J call TRBJ1-1, with 8 bases aligning to TRBD1. Germline V gives CDR1 GTSNPN, CDR2 SVGIG (reference sequence). Losses at the gene ends were 3 bases for V and 0 bases for J; bases not matched to a gene: 3. The CDR3 extends over 14 amino acids. The CDR3 nucleotides are TGTGCCTGGAGCGAGGGACAGGTGAACACTGAAGCTTTCTTT. It specifies CAWSEGQVNTEAFF.

As regards this clonotype: The junction does not match germline at one end; this may be a read error. The genes are TRBV28 and TRBJ1-2, with D unresolved. This CDR3 is 14 amino acids long. Germline assignment: CDR1 MDHEN and CDR2 SYDVKM. The CDR3 DNA reads as TGTGCCAGCAGTTTAGAACTGGGGAAGATGGGCTACGCCTTC. Encoded protein: CASSLELGKMGYAF.

To note about this clonotype: One junction end does not reproduce the germline sequence, and a read error may be involved. The chain recombines TRBV11-2 with TRBJ2-1; D is tentatively TRBD1 or TRBD2 (6 bases each). This CDR3 spans 15 amino acids. Germline CDR1 and CDR2: SGHAT and FQNNGV. This CDR3 reads CASTMGAGSVNGQFF. The CDR3 DNA is TGTGCCAGCACCATGGGGGCGGGAAGTGTCAATGGGCAGTTCTTC.

This clonotype is a singleton in its sample. This may stem from a read error, because a much larger clone lies one nucleotide away. The rearrangement joins TRBV7-9 to TRBJ2-7; the D gene is possibly TRBD2 (6 bases). The CDR3 sequence is 15 residues long. The ends were cut back, 8 bases at V and 2 bases at J, with 19 bases in the middle. Germline CDR1 is SEHNR and CDR2 is FQNEAQ (reference sequence). The CDR3 sequence: CASVLGGGGPYEQYF. CDR3 DNA sequence: TGTGCCAGCGTCCTCGGGGGAGGCGGCCCCTACGAGCAGTACTTC.

Comment on this clonotype: This may stem from a read error, because a much larger clone lies one nucleotide away. V is TRBV12-3 or TRBV12-4 and J is TRBJ1-1; D might be TRBD1 (6 bases). The CDR3 loop spans 14 amino acids. Trimming removed 3 bases from V and 4 bases from J, with 12 bases in between. In DNA, the CDR3 is TGTGCCAGCAGTTTGGGGGCTTCGACCACTGAAGCTTTCTTT. Its protein is CASSLGASTTEAFF.

About this clonotype itself: It may be a read error: a sequence one base away is much more abundant. This is likely a read error, given that the CDR3 carries no conserved phenylalanine or tryptophan at its end. The chain links TRBV29-1 to TRBJ1-2, with a possible D match to TRBD1 (6 bases). The length of the CDR3 is 14 residues. V lost 7 bases, J lost 1 base, and 16 bases lay in between. Germline-derived CDR1 and CDR2 are SQVTM and ANQGSEA. In nucleotides, the CDR3 is TGCAGCGCCGAAGGGGGAACCTATAACTATGGCTACACCATC. This gives the protein CSAEGGTYNYGYTI.

This clonotype was detected only a few times. A single base separates this from a much larger clone, so it may be a read error. The V call is TRBV11-3, the J call TRBJ2-6, with D possibly being TRBD1 (5 bases). This CDR3 is built from 16 residues. CDR1 is SGHNT and CDR2 is YENEEA in the germline V gene. V lost 0 bases, J lost 3 bases, and 9 bases lay in between. CDR3 amino acids: CASSLDSRVGANVLTF. DNA for the CDR3: TGTGCCAGCAGCTTAGATTCCAGGGTTGGGGCCAACGTCCTGACTTTC.